This is a list of T cell receptor beta chains from one sample in a study of OX40 agonist ivuxolimab in advanced cancers. Clones were sequenced by immunoSEQ multiplex PCR, and TCRdb holds only the in-frame ones, with some missing. Of roughly 70,000 clones in the sample, over 80% are singletons; the top ten hold 2.5% to 3%. The input for sequencing was CD4+ or CD8+ T cells sorted from blood, taken in a trial of the OX40 agonist ivuxolimab. These receptor sequences come from an adult with an advanced solid tumor such as melanoma, head and neck, liver or kidney cancer. CDR3s leave out the opening cysteine and the closing phenylalanine or tryptophan. The D gene is left open where the match is weak. Clone size appears in some rows only: once, few, many, or a class for an expanded clone.

J,size,V,D,CDR3
TRBJ2-5,.,TRBV30,.,AWSEGLVGETQY
TRBJ2-7,.,TRBV6-5,.,ASTPSPPGEQY
TRBJ2-5,once,TRBV5-6,.,ASSFSGSGETQY
TRBJ1-6,.,TRBV2,.,ASGTDSPLH
TRBJ2-2,.,TRBV4-3,TRBD2,ASSQRAGANTGELF
TRBJ1-6,.,TRBV6-1,TRBD1,ASSDGGQGNSPLH
TRBJ2-3,.,TRBV5-1,TRBD2,ASSLVGTSGVAQY
TRBJ2-3,.,TRBV27,TRBD2,ASSLRGVAGRTDTQY
TRBJ1-2,.,TRBV9,TRBD1,ASSLGQGSYGYT
TRBJ2-7,.,TRBV7-9,TRBD2,ASSLGLAGAEQY